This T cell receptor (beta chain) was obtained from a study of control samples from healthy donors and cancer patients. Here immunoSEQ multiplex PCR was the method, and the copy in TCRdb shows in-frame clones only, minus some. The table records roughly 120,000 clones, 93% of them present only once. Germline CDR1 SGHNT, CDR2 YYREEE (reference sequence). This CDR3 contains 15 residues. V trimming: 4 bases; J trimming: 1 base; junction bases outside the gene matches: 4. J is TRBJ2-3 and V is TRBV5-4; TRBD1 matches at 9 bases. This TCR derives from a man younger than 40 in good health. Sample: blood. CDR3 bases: TGTGCCAGCAGCAGACAGGGGGGTGGCACAGATACGCAGTATTTT. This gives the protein CASSRQGGGTDTQYF.